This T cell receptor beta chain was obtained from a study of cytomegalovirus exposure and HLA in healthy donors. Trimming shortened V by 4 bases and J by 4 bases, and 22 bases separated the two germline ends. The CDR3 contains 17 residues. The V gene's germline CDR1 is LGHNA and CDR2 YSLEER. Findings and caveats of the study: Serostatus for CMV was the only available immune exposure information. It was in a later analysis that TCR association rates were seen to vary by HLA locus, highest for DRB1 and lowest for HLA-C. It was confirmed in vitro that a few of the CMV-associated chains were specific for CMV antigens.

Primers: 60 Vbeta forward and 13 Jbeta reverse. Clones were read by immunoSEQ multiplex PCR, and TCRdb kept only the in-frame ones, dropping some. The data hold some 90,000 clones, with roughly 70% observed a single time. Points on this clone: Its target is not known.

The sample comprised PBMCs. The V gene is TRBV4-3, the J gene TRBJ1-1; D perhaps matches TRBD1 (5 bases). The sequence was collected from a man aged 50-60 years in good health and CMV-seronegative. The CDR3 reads CASSRFDGGQGSTEAFF. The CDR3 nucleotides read TGCGCCAGCAGCCGGTTCGACGGAGGGCAGGGTAGCACTGAAGCTTTCTTT.